Presented here are 22 T cell receptor beta chains from one specimen sequenced in a study of T cell responses to AZD1222 COVID-19 vaccine. Profiling relied on immunoSEQ multiplex PCR, and the TCRdb table lists in-frame clones only, not all of them. The repertoire has about 170,000 clones, roughly 92% of them found once; the top ten carry over 1.5%. The sample in question was peripheral blood, obtained on day 0 of AZD1222 vaccination. The receptors were sampled from an adult in good health.

This chain connects TRBV12-3 or TRBV12-4 to TRBJ1-5; D might be TRBD1 (6 bases). Trimming took off 6 bases at V and 7 bases at J, with 10 bases between the two ends. CDR3 size: 12 residues. CDR3 DNA sequence: TGTGCCAGCAGGAGGGGGGTCCAGCCCCAGCATTTT. Translated: CASRRGVQPQHF.

The table lists this clone with a count of one. The J gene is TRBJ2-5, the V gene TRBV7-8, with D possibly being TRBD2 (5 bases). Trimming cost V 1 base and J 4 bases, with 10 bases left between them. Germline CDR1 reads SGHVS; CDR2 reads FQNEAQ. The CDR3 spans 14 residues. The CDR3 here is CASSLVRGSETQYF. As DNA, the CDR3 is TGTGCCAGCAGCTTAGTACGGGGTTCAGAGACCCAGTACTTC. The full variable domain, in which reference TRBV7-8 and TRBJ2-5 provide the parts outside the CDR3, is GAGVSQSPRYKVAKRGQDVALRCDPISGHVSLFWYQQALGQGPEFLTYFQNEAQLDKSGLPSDRFFAERPEGSVSTLKIQRTQQEDSAVYLCASSLVRGSETQYFGPGTRLLVL.

V is TRBV7-8 and J is TRBJ2-3; 9 nucleotides align to TRBD2. The CDR3 has 14 amino acids. The germline V gene has CDR1 SGHVS and CDR2 FQNEAQ. The V segment lost 4 bases and the J segment 7 bases; nucleotides outside the gene matches: 6. In nucleotides, the CDR3 is TGTGCCAGCAGCTCGGCGGGAGGGCCGTATACGCAGTATTTT. Residues: CASSSAGGPYTQYF.

In its sample, this clone was seen once. Other DNA sequences from this sample encode an identical CDR3 as well. V and J are TRBV19 and TRBJ1-5; D is unresolved. With 3 bases removed from V and 3 bases from J, the gap between germline ends came to 12 bases. Germline V gene data show CDR1 as LNHDA and CDR2 as SQIVND (reference sequence). This CDR3 region has 15 residues. The CDR3 sequence is CASSIRTGPNQPQHF. CDR3 bases: TGTGCCAGTAGTATTAGAACGGGCCCCAATCAGCCCCAGCATTTT.

This clone was seen a single time. The rearrangement joins TRBV30 to TRBJ2-3; 7 bases are a match to TRBD2. Germline V CDR1 and CDR2: GTSNPN, SVGIG (reference sequence). The CDR3 totals 15 residues. V gave up 0 bases and J gave up 4 bases; unmatched junction bases: 7. CDR3 amino acids: CAWSVPGGGADTQYF. For the CDR3, the DNA is TGTGCCTGGAGTGTACCGGGGGGAGGGGCAGATACGCAGTATTTT.

V and J are TRBV5-1 and TRBJ2-2; TRBD1 matches at 10 bases. This CDR3 comprises 15 residues. The germline V gene has CDR1 SGHRS and CDR2 YFSETQ. J lost 4 bases, V lost 4 bases, and 4 bases had no gene match. The CDR3: CASSLRTGGTGELFF. CDR3 sequence (DNA): TGCGCCAGCAGCCTACGGACAGGGGGCACCGGGGAGCTGTTTTTT. The full variable domain, rest sourced from reference TRBV5-1 and TRBJ2-2, is KAGVTQTPRYLIKTRGQQVTLSCSPISGHRSVSWYQQTPGQGLQFLFEYFSETQRNKGNFPGRFSGRQFSNSRSEMNVSTLELGDSALYLCASSLRTGGTGELFFGEGSRLTVL.

This chain links TRBV7-9 with TRBJ2-1, with D possibly called TRBD1 or TRBD2 (6 bases each). The CDR3 runs to 17 residues. Trimming left V 4 bases short and J 0 bases short, with 16 bases between. Germline CDR1 is SEHNR and CDR2 is FQNEAQ (reference sequence). CDR3 DNA sequence: TGTGCCAGCAGCTCGTGGGGGCGGGGAAGCTCCTACAATGAGCAGTTCTTC. It is translated as CASSSWGRGSSYNEQFF.

The chain employs TRBV19 and TRBJ1-5; D is perhaps TRBD1 (6 bases). CDR1 is LNHDA and CDR2 is SQIVND in the germline V gene (reference sequence). Trimming took off 3 bases at V and 0 bases at J, with 15 bases between the two ends. The CDR3 consists of 17 residues. The CDR3 nucleotides read TGTGCCAGTAGTATCGACAAGGGGGGACCTAGCAATCAGCCCCAGCATTTT. It translates to CASSIDKGGPSNQPQHF.

This clone was seen a handful of times. This sequence joins TRBV6-5 and TRBJ1-3; D possibly corresponds to TRBD1 (5 bases). V was cut by 6 bases and J by 0 bases, with 12 bases left in between. The CDR3 contains 15 residues. The germline CDR1 and CDR2 sequences are MNHEY and SVGAGI. The CDR3 DNA sequence: TGTGCCAGCAGCCAGATGGGGGGCTCTGGAAACACCATATATTTT. As protein: CASSQMGGSGNTIYF.

V usage is TRBV5-1 and J usage is TRBJ2-1; D possibly matches TRBD1 or TRBD2 (6 bases each). Germline CDR1 is SGHRS and CDR2 is YFSETQ. The CDR3 sequence is 14 residues long. Trimming removed 7 bases from V and 10 bases from J, with 21 bases in between. In DNA form, the CDR3 reads TGCGCCAGCCATACCGGCGGAGGGGGTAGGGAGCAGTTCTTC. Its protein is CASHTGGGGREQFF. The full variable domain, rest sourced from reference TRBV5-1 and TRBJ2-1, is KAGVTQTPRYLIKTRGQQVTLSCSPISGHRSVSWYQQTPGQGLQFLFEYFSETQRNKGNFPGRFSGRQFSNSRSEMNVSTLELGDSALYLCASHTGGGGREQFFGPGTRLTVL.

The CDR3 is CATSRDLGEQFF. The CDR3 DNA is TGTGCCACCAGCAGAGATTTGGGTGAGCAGTTCTTC. The rearrangement joins TRBV15 to TRBJ2-1, with no clear D. CDR3 length: 12 amino acids. Germline V gene sequence: CDR1 LNHNV, CDR2 YYDKDF (reference sequence). V lost 0 bases, J lost 9 bases, and 6 bases lay in between.

CDR3 amino acids: CASSPLAQPNYGYTF. DNA of the CDR3: TGTGCCAGTAGTCCACTTGCGCAGCCAAACTATGGCTACACCTTC. The gene calls are TRBV19 and TRBJ1-2; D not certain. The CDR3 loop spans 15 amino acids. Germline V lookup: CDR1 LNHDA, CDR2 SQIVND (reference sequence). With 5 bases removed from V and 2 bases from J, the gap between germline ends came to 15 bases.

This rearrangement joins TRBV7-9 to TRBJ2-1; 7 bases align to TRBD2. The length of the CDR3 is 15 residues. Losses at the gene ends were 6 bases for V and 14 bases for J; bases not matched to a gene: 19. Germline V gene data show CDR1 as SEHNR and CDR2 as FQNEAQ (reference sequence). The CDR3 is CASSKWAGARLFKFF. The CDR3 DNA follows: TGTGCCAGCAGTAAGTGGGCGGGAGCCCGACTCTTCAAGTTCTTC.

This sequence joins TRBV7-3 and TRBJ2-7; TRBD2 is a possible D gene (5 bases). The V and J ends lost 2 bases and 6 bases respectively, with 11 bases between them. Germline assignment: CDR1 SGHTA and CDR2 FQGTGA. The CDR3 length is 13 residues. CDR3 DNA sequence: TGTGCCAGCAGCTTATTGAGGGCCAGCGAGCAGTACTTC. Translation: CASSLLRASEQYF. The complete variable domain, with remaining parts taken from reference TRBV7-3 and TRBJ2-7, reads GAGVSQTPSNKVTEKGKYVELRCDPISGHTALYWYRQSLGQGPEFLIYFQGTGAADDSGLPNDRFFAVRPEGSVSTLKIQRTERGDSAVYLCASSLLRASEQYFGPGTRLTVT.

The V call is TRBV10-1, the J call TRBJ1-3; 7 bases line up with TRBD1. Germline CDR1 WNHNN, CDR2 SYGVQD (reference sequence). J was trimmed by 2 bases and V by 5 bases; bases with no gene match: 3. The CDR3 contains 14 residues. CDR3 sequence (DNA): TGCGCCAGCAGTCCAGGGGGAGCTGGAAACACCATATATTTT. This sequence encodes CASSPGGAGNTIYF.

The rearrangement joins TRBV7-6 to TRBJ1-4, with D tentatively TRBD1 (5 bases). The CDR3 loop spans 16 amino acids. Germline V CDR1 and CDR2: SGHVS, FNYEAQ. Trimming stripped 5 bases from V and 0 bases from J, with 13 bases between. CDR3 nucleotides: TGTGCCAGCAGCACCAGGGCTTCGACAACTAATGAAAAACTGTTTTTT. It is translated as CASSTRASTTNEKLFF.

The CDR3 region has the DNA TGTGCCACCAGTGGGAACAGAGCTCTTTCCTACAATGAGCAGTTCTTC. This encodes CATSGNRALSYNEQFF. V is TRBV24-1 and J is TRBJ2-1, with D hard to call. Germline lookup yields CDR1 KGHDR and CDR2 SFDVKD. V lost 5 bases to trimming and J lost 1 base, with 14 bases between them. The CDR3 totals 16 residues.

This chain links TRBV9 with TRBJ1-4; 8 bases map to TRBD1. CDR3 length: 14 amino acids. With 4 bases clipped from V and 6 bases from J, the junction kept 5 bases outside the gene matches. Germline CDR1 is SGDLS and CDR2 is YYNGEE. The CDR3 DNA is TGTGCCAGCAGCCCTCAGGGGGCGTATGAAAAACTGTTTTTT. Protein sequence: CASSPQGAYEKLFF.

V and J are TRBV7-9 and TRBJ1-2, with TRBD1 identical over 7 bases. From germline, CDR1 is SEHNR and CDR2 FQNEAQ (reference sequence). J lost 7 bases, V lost 5 bases, and 7 bases had no gene match. The CDR3 sequence is 13 residues long. The CDR3 region has the DNA TGTGCCAGCAGCCGGGGACAGTCAATTGGCTACACCTTC. It specifies CASSRGQSIGYTF.

The CDR3 coding sequence is TGTGCCAGCAGTCCGACCGGAGGGGGGCCGGCCAAAAACATTCAGTACTTC. It translates to CASSPTGGGPAKNIQYF. This chain joins TRBV6-6 and TRBJ2-4, with D tentatively TRBD1 or TRBD2 (6 bases each). Germline assignment: CDR1 MNHNY and CDR2 SVGAGI (reference sequence). V was shortened by 5 bases and J by 1 base, with 18 bases between the two germline ends. The CDR3 is 17 amino acids.

This clone was counted only a few times. The CDR3 loop reads CASQTQTGDTDTQYF. Written as DNA, the CDR3 is TGTGCCAGCCAAACACAAACAGGGGACACAGATACGCAGTATTTT. The chain recombines TRBV5-4 with TRBJ2-3; 7 bases line up with TRBD1. J gave up 2 bases and V 7 bases, and 10 bases lay outside the gene matches. Germline V gene lookup returns CDR1 SGHNT and CDR2 YYREEE (reference sequence). This CDR3 comprises 15 residues.

The chain uses TRBV10-2 and TRBJ2-5; 11 bases agree with TRBD2. The CDR3 is made up of 15 amino acids. With 8 bases clipped from V and 3 bases from J, the junction kept 8 bases outside the gene matches. The germline V gene encodes CDR1 WSHSY and CDR2 SAAADI. The CDR3, as DNA: TGCGCCAGCCGTTTACTAGCGGGGGACAAAGAGACCCAGTACTTC. As protein: CASRLLAGDKETQYF.